The 8 T cell receptor beta chains presented below share a single source sample, sequenced in a study of cytomegalovirus exposure and HLA in healthy donors. In the PCR, 60 Vbeta and 13 Jbeta primers were used. Libraries were prepared by immunoSEQ multiplex PCR; TCRdb keeps only in-frame clonotypes and omits some of them. The table records roughly 200,000 clones, 75% of them present only once. Sequencing input: PBMCs. Receptors were obtained from a male donor in good health and CMV-seronegative.

This clone was recorded a few times. This chain links TRBV9 with TRBJ2-1; no firm D call. Between the trimmed V and J ends, which lost 4 bases and 0 bases, there was a span of 11 bases. The CDR3 sequence is 15 residues long. Per germline, CDR1 SGDLS and CDR2 YYNGEE. This CDR3 is CASSSRLSSYNEQFF. The CDR3 coding sequence is TGTGCCAGCAGCTCCCGGTTGAGCTCCTACAATGAGCAGTTCTTC.

The chain is built from TRBV9 and TRBJ1-1, with D unclear. The CDR3 is 15 amino acids. V was clipped by 0 bases and J by 0 bases, with 9 bases between them. CDR1 is SGDLS, CDR2 YYNGEE, per germline. The CDR3 DNA is TGTGCCAGCAGCGTAGGCGGAGAAATGAACACTGAAGCTTTCTTT. This encodes CASSVGGEMNTEAFF.

Only a few counts were recorded for this clone. This chain uses TRBV13 with TRBJ2-7, with a tentative D call TRBD1 (6 bases). The germline V gene has CDR1 PRHDT and CDR2 FYEKMQ (reference sequence). Trimming pared 5 bases from V and 0 bases from J, leaving 14 bases between. This CDR3 contains 15 residues. CDR3 residues: CASSADGQSSYEQYF. DNA of the CDR3: TGTGCCAGCAGCGCGGACGGACAGAGCTCCTACGAGCAGTACTTC.

DNA of the CDR3: TGTGCCAGCAGTTACTCCCGGACAGTTGAAGCTTTCTTT. It translates to CASSYSRTVEAFF. The chain links TRBV6-6 to TRBJ1-1, with D perhaps TRBD1 (6 bases). From germline, CDR1 is MNHNY and CDR2 SVGAGI (reference sequence). This CDR3 has 13 residues. Trimming took off 0 bases at V and 7 bases at J, with 9 bases between the two ends.

The rearrangement joins TRBV5-1 to TRBJ1-2, with D unclear. The germline V gene encodes CDR1 SGHRS and CDR2 YFSETQ. The CDR3 runs 14 residues. V was cut by 0 bases and J by 4 bases, with 10 bases left in between. The CDR3: CASSLDQAGYGYTF. CDR3 DNA sequence: TGCGCCAGCAGCTTGGATCAGGCGGGCTATGGCTACACCTTC.

The gene calls are TRBV18 and TRBJ1-1; TRBD1 matches at 7 bases. This CDR3 is built from 16 residues. Germline lookup yields CDR1 KGHSH and CDR2 LQKENI. J was trimmed by 3 bases and V by 0 bases; bases with no gene match: 7. CDR3 residues: CASSPPAGRGDTEAFF. CDR3 nucleotides: TGTGCCAGCTCACCACCAGCGGGCAGGGGGGACACTGAAGCTTTCTTT.

The J gene is TRBJ2-7, the V gene TRBV18; the match to TRBD1 covers 7 bases. After removal of 6 bases from V and 0 bases from J, the junction contained 5 bases not matched to a gene. In germline, CDR1 is KGHSH, CDR2 LQKENI. The CDR3 length is 14 residues. The CDR3 spells CASSMGQISYEQYF. The CDR3 DNA reads TGTGCCAGCTCCATGGGACAGATCTCCTACGAGCAGTACTTC.

This chain joins TRBV2 and TRBJ1-2; the match to TRBD1 covers 7 bases. V trimming: 2 bases; J trimming: 6 bases; junction bases outside the gene matches: 9. Germline V gives CDR1 SNHLY, CDR2 FYNNEI. The CDR3 runs 15 residues. CDR3: CASSEQGGQGDGYTF. CDR3 coding DNA: TGTGCCAGCAGTGAACAGGGCGGGCAGGGGGATGGCTACACCTTC.